This T cell receptor (beta chain) was obtained from a study of early T cells in non-severe SARS-CoV-2 infection. In the study overall: The chains were unpaired, and the sequenced material was bulk RNA from unsorted whole blood.

Overall study findings and caveats: Lookups in VDJdb leaned toward anti-spike CD8 responses and missed private and CD4 specificities.

CDR3 length equals 13 residues. Per the germline V gene, CDR1 is SGHAT and CDR2 is FQNNGV. V lost 5 bases to trimming and J lost 8 bases, with 13 bases between them. This clonotype was found a few times. The antigen is unknown. Individual cDNA molecules were tagged with unique molecular identifiers, the study reported. TCRdb re-called the 5' RACE reads with MiXCR, one entry per CDR3 protein. The repertoire consists of some 30,000 distinct CDR3 sequences, with roughly 5.4% occurring once and the leading ten covering about 2.5%. The rearrangement joins TRBV11-2 to TRBJ2-1; tentatively, D is TRBD1 or TRBD2 (5 bases each). The receptor was isolated from an adult who was a healthcare worker with PCR-confirmed SARS-CoV-2 infection or an uninfected control (not recorded which). The sequencing sample was made of whole blood. CDR3 in DNA: TGTGCCAGCAGCACTCGACTACAGGATGAGCAGTTCTTC. Translating it yields CASSTRLQDEQFF.